This T cell receptor (beta chain) was captured by sequencing in a study of beta chain features in type 1 diabetes. The CDR3 totals 13 residues. The V end was cut by 6 bases, the J end by 6 bases, with 12 bases between. Germline V gives CDR1 MNHEY, CDR2 SVGAGI. What was sequenced were expressed TCRB transcripts, since all of the isolated RNA had been reverse transcribed. The data were produced by immunoSEQ multiplex PCR, yet TCRdb's version contains in-frame clones alone and is incomplete. Among roughly 330,000 clones, approximately 10% were seen once, and the ten largest hold around 0.015%. The TCR was taken from a woman in her 30s in good health. The material sequenced was naive CD4+ T cells from blood. This chain uses TRBV6-5 with TRBJ1-5, with D perhaps matching TRBD1 (6 bases). The CDR3 DNA is TGTGCCAGCAGGCAGGGGCGGACTCAGCCCCAGCATTTT. Amino acids: CASRQGRTQPQHF.